What follows describes a single T cell receptor beta chain. Its antigen remains unidentified. This sample is drawn from a study of breast tumors, draining lymph nodes, adjacent tissues. Study results and limitations: Most tumor T cells seemingly derive from lymph node, then expand in tumor.

TCRdb independently ran MiXCR on the multiplex PCR reads; one entry per CDR3 protein. The data hold over 20,000 distinct CDR3 sequences, with around three fifths observed a single time. The CDR3 has 15 amino acids. V gave up 3 bases and J gave up 4 bases; unmatched junction bases: 7. The specimen was tumor-adjacent breast tissue. This receptor was taken from a female donor with breast cancer. Some clones in this sample may be carry-over from other donors' samples. V is TRBV12-3 or TRBV12-4 and J is TRBJ2-5, with 8 nucleotides matching TRBD1. This chain's CDR3 is CASSLAGTGGETQYF. Written as DNA, the CDR3 is TGTGCCAGCAGTTTGGCAGGGACAGGTGGAGAGACCCAGTACTTC.